Included here is one T cell receptor beta chain sequence, with context. Its antigen is as yet unknown. Trimming stripped 5 bases from V and 6 bases from J, with 13 bases between. The CDR3 loop spans 13 amino acids. CDR1 is MNHEY, CDR2 SMNVEV, per germline (reference sequence). Only in-frame clones appear in the TCRdb table, and some are missing; sequencing was by immunoSEQ multiplex PCR. The data show around 110,000 clones, with 85% to 95% seen just once and under 3.5% held by the top ten. The sample belongs to a study of T cell responses to AZD1222 COVID-19 vaccine. Study conclusions and caveats: Donors, mostly white British, included more females; clonal diversity was possibly underestimated.

The material sequenced was peripheral blood, taken on day 0 of AZD1222 vaccination. This TCR came from an adult in good health. The chain links TRBV27 to TRBJ1-1; TRBD1 might be the D (5 bases). The CDR3 sequence: CASSHAGDAEAFF. CDR3 DNA sequence: TGTGCCAGCAGTCACGCCGGGGACGCTGAAGCTTTCTTT.